A selection of T cell receptor beta chains follows, all from one sample in a study of shared clonotypes between healthy human individuals. Method: immunoSEQ multiplex PCR; TCRdb's copy keeps in-frame clones and lacks some. This repertoire shows more than 450,000 clones, approximately 79% found once; its top ten account for over 10%. The sample was PBMCs. These receptors were obtained from a woman in her 40s in good health. Some clones in this sample may be carry-over from other donors' samples. The CDR3 runs from the conserved cysteine through the conserved F or W. A D gene is named only where the DNA matches it firmly. Part of the rows lack a size; the others show once, few, many or a class for expanded clones.

v_call	clone_size	d_call	j_call	cdr3_aa	cdr3_nt
TRBV30	NA	NA	TRBJ2-1	CAWSPDDSLREQFF	TGTGCCTGGAGCCCCGACGACAGTTTGCGTGAGCAGTTCTTC
TRBV7-8	NA	TRBD1	TRBJ1-5	CASSPGTGRNQPQHF	TGTGCCAGCAGCCCCGGGACAGGCCGCAATCAGCCCCAGCATTTT
TRBV27	once	NA	TRBJ2-7	CASSLGATYEQYF	TGTGCCAGCAGTTTAGGTGCCACCTACGAGCAGTACTTC
TRBV28	NA	NA	TRBJ2-3	CASKEGTGVGDTQYF	TGTGCCAGCAAAGAAGGGACGGGAGTAGGAGATACGCAGTATTTT
TRBV5-6	NA	NA	TRBJ2-3	CASSRIASTDTQYF	TGTGCCAGCAGCAGGATAGCTAGCACAGATACGCAGTATTTT
TRBV15	NA	NA	TRBJ1-2	CATSRDEAGARGYTF	TGTGCCACCAGCAGAGATGAGGCGGGGGCACGGGGCTACACCTTC
TRBV2	NA	TRBD1	TRBJ1-5	CASSAGTGGYQPQHF	TGTGCCAGCAGTGCAGGGACAGGGGGCTATCAGCCCCAGCATTTT
TRBV10-3	NA	NA	TRBJ2-7	CAISEGASYEQYF	TGTGCCATCAGTGAGGGCGCCTCCTACGAGCAGTACTTC
TRBV6-6	few	NA	TRBJ2-7	CAVRGNYEQYF	TGTGCCGTCCGTGGTAACTACGAGCAGTACTTC
TRBV30	NA	TRBD1	TRBJ2-6	CAWGRGRIKSGANVLTF	TGTGCCTGGGGCAGGGGGCGCATTAAATCTGGGGCCAACGTCCTGACTTTC
TRBV19	NA	TRBD1	TRBJ1-5	CASRWGGTDSNQPQHF	TGTGCCAGTAGATGGGGAGGGACAGATAGCAATCAGCCCCAGCATTTT